This T cell receptor beta chain was sequenced for a study of Graves' ophthalmopathy and Graves' hyperthyroidism (dated by TCRdb to between 2017 and 2018). A note on the overall study: Peripheral blood was collected at initial diagnosis, prior to any treatment. In 6 or 7 hyperthyroidism patients, T-cell repertoires of thyroid tissue and blood were compared. A discovery set of 100 patients (approximately 45 ophthalmopathy, 57 stable hyperthyroidism) was enrolled to explore V-J signatures distinguishing ophthalmopathy from hyperthyroidism. The study used signatures of the TCR beta repertoire to tell Graves' ophthalmopathy apart from Graves' hyperthyroidism and to predict which patients would progress to ophthalmopathy. After sampling, hyperthyroidism patients received methimazole starting at 30 mg daily, and ophthalmopathy patients received high-dose intravenous methylprednisolone. An independent validation cohort comprised 18 to 20 hyperthyroidism patients and over 15 patients who later progressed from hyperthyroidism to ophthalmopathy. In total, 135 blood samples were TCR-sequenced: roughly 45 ophthalmopathy, under 80 hyperthyroidism and roughly 17 hyperthyroidism-to-ophthalmopathy patients. The investigation overall reported the following: In validation, the model predicted ophthalmopathy progression with 70.59% sensitivity and around 72% specificity; more than ten predicted patients were CT-confirmed with GO in a median of about 6.2 months. In cross-validation, the 13-signature model distinguished ophthalmopathy from stable hyperthyroidism with roughly 90% sensitivity and roughly 81% specificity, and in the test set the corresponding values were approximately 79% and 70%. Most expanded thyroid clonotypes with a frequency above 0.001 also appeared in blood, which suggests that blood repertoires may reflect the immune response in the thyroid. No statistical method was used to predetermine the sample size, and group allocation was not hidden from the investigators.

The ophthalmopathy patients had moderately to severely active disease, with a Clinical Activity Score of 3 or higher, a NOSPECS grade of 4 or higher, and a disease duration of less than 3 months. Patients with other autoimmune diseases, uncontrolled infections, pregnancy or lactation were excluded from the study. Clinical symptoms, serum thyroxine, TRAb, thyroid ultrasound and orbital computed tomography formed the basis of the diagnosis. Using Ficoll-Paque density gradient centrifugation, PBMCs were isolated from over 8.5 ml of fresh peripheral blood. Trizol reagent was used to extract the total RNA, and its quality was then checked on an Agilent 2100 Bioanalyzer. For repertoire sequencing, TCR beta CDR3 regions were amplified from RNA transcripts. HTBI primers and the Qiagen OneStep RT-PCR kit were used in a first-round RT-PCR, which was followed by a second-round multiplex PCR, size selection and purification. Libraries were sequenced on an Illumina HiSeq2000 using paired-end 100 bp reads. Turning to the authors' computational methods: SOAPnuke was used to process the reads, removing any read that contained adapters or uncalled bases, had a mean Phred below 15, or lacked an exact match to the constant primer or identifier. COPE v1.2.5 was used to merge the high-quality paired reads. Each unique nucleotide sequence was defined as a clonotype, and clonotypes were aligned to IMGT TRB V, D and J references with MiTCR v1.1. The analysis was limited to V-J combinations with a frequency above 0.0001, which together covered over 99% of the repertoires. A TCR clonal expansion and chaos score per V-J combination was defined as the ratio of F50 clonal expansion to chaos observed in the TCRdist matrix. Welch's t-statistics and random forest were used to reduce features to about a dozen V-J combinations, which were fed into a naive Bayes classifier. The Morisita-Horn index was used to measure how similar the thyroid and blood repertoires were. The public reads were reprocessed in TCRdb via fastp at Q25 and MiXCR, keeping in-frame beta chains. Rows are combined by CDR3 protein, so each entry shows the most common genes and DNA. TCRdb, not the original authors, processed these V and J calls. The sample table records about 240,000 distinct CDR3 sequences; roughly 50% of these occur just once. Approximately 44% of the sample is held by the ten biggest clonotypes.

As for this clonotype: The antigen this receptor binds is unknown. Mismatch with germline at one junction end may stem from a read error.

The origin of this receptor is an adult man with Graves' ophthalmopathy. Sample: peripheral blood.

The DNA sequence is as follows: TGCCCCAGCAGCTTCGGGACAGGCTCCTACGAGCAGTACTTC. Translated, it gives CPSSFGTGSYEQYF. Recombination joined TRBV5-1 with TRBJ2-7; the junction holds 8 bases that match TRBD1. The CDR3 runs 14 amino acids, cysteine and phenylalanine included. The retained sequence is limited to the CDR3, 42 bases, with the frame set at the first base. The germline V gene sets CDR1 to SGHRS and CDR2 to YFSETQ.